This passage covers 16 T cell receptor beta chains from one sample sequenced in a study of T cell repertoires in cytomegalovirus infection. No antigens are known for them. TCRdb re-called the reads with MiXCR, one entry per CDR3 protein. The sample lists 700,000 to 950,000 distinct CDR3 sequences, about 30% occurring once. Here the sequenced sample was cultured CD8+ T cells from PBMCs, taken from culture after CMV antigen stimulation. These receptor sequences come from a human donor in good health (CMV status not recorded). Some clones in this sample may be carry-over from other donors' samples.

This clonotype was picked up many times. This chain joins TRBV7-2 and TRBJ2-1; perhaps TRBD2 as D (5 bases). The V gene lost 2 bases and the J gene lost 3 bases, with 8 bases spanning the gap. Germline V lookup: CDR1 SGHTA, CDR2 FQGNSA. The CDR3 runs 14 residues. The CDR3 protein is CASSLPGYYNEQFF. The CDR3 bases are TGTGCCAGCAGCTTACCGGGGTACTACAATGAGCAGTTCTTC.

The chain employs TRBV7-2 and TRBJ2-1; D remains unclear. The CDR3 extends over 14 amino acids. Trimming left V 4 bases short and J 4 bases short, with 11 bases between. In germline, CDR1 is SGHTA, CDR2 FQGNSA. CDR3 sequence (DNA): TGTGCCAGCAGCTGGCCTAGTCCATACAATGAGCAGTTCTTC. It encodes CASSWPSPYNEQFF.

On this clonotype: The DNA is omitted, as the CDR3 cannot be located on it reliably, and the CDR3 follows TCRdb's listing. V and J are TRBV12-3 or TRBV12-4 and TRBJ1-3. The CDR3 adds up to 14 amino acids, both ends counted. The CDR3: CASSLWAEGNTICF.

In this sample, this clonotype turned up a few times. The CDR3: CASRTGGGPETQYF. The CDR3 bases are TGTGCCAGCAGGACAGGGGGAGGTCCAGAGACCCAGTACTTC. This sequence joins TRBV28 and TRBJ2-5, with 9 bases identical to TRBD1. The CDR3 totals 14 residues. V lost 6 bases to trimming and J lost 4 bases; unmatched junction nucleotides: 6. CDR1 and CDR2 from the germline V gene are MDHEN and SYDVKM.

This chain uses TRBV6-5 with TRBJ2-2; no firm D call. V was pared by 1 base and J by 1 base, with 4 bases between. The CDR3 is 14 residues long. Germline loops: CDR1 MNHEY, CDR2 SVGAGI. This CDR3 reads CASSYLMNTGELFF. For the CDR3, the DNA is TGTGCCAGCAGTTACTTGATGAACACCGGGGAGCTGTTTTTT.

The chain uses TRBV2 and TRBJ2-7, with TRBD1 as a possible D gene (6 bases). Trimming cost V 8 bases and J 0 bases, with 14 bases left between them. CDR1 and CDR2 from the germline V gene are SNHLY and FYNNEI. The CDR3 is 14 amino acids. CDR3 nucleotides: TGTGCCAGCCCTACACAGGGATTCTCCTACGAGCAGTACGTC. This translates into CASPTQGFSYEQYV.

This chain uses TRBV6-2 or TRBV6-3 with TRBJ2-1, with 7 positions matching TRBD2. CDR3 length equals 15 residues. Germline V lookup: CDR1 MNHEY, CDR2 SVGEGT. Trimming took 1 base from V and 9 from J; bases not matched to a gene: 9. The CDR3 nucleotides are TGTGCCAGCAGTTACTTTGGACTAGAATCCACTGAGCAGTTCTTC. Amino acid sequence: CASSYFGLESTEQFF.

The V and J genes are TRBV6-2 or TRBV6-3 and TRBJ2-1; TRBD2 aligns across 11 bases. The ends lost 0 bases at V and 9 bases at J; junction bases unmatched: 10. Germline V gene sequence: CDR1 MNHEY, CDR2 SVGEGT. The CDR3 loop spans 17 amino acids. CDR3 DNA: TGTGCCAGCAGTTACTCGGGCCTAGCGGGGGGCGGGCGTGAGCAGTTCTTC. Protein: CASSYSGLAGGGREQFF.

There are a few counts of this clonotype. This sequence joins TRBV7-9 and TRBJ2-5; weak D call: TRBD2 (7 bases). The CDR3 is 17 residues long. The V gene lost 10 bases and the J gene lost 0 bases, with 24 bases spanning the gap. CDR1 is SEHNR and CDR2 is FQNEAQ in the germline V gene (reference sequence). The CDR3 region has the DNA TGTGCCATCGAAGGTGGGAGGGACAAGGAAAACCAAGAGACCCAGTACTTC. Its protein is CAIEGGRDKENQETQYF.

This clonotype was seen many times. The gene calls are TRBV7-6 and TRBJ1-5; 7 bases align to TRBD1. Germline CDR1 is SGHVS and CDR2 is FNYEAQ. The CDR3 contains 14 residues. After removal of 5 bases from V and 9 bases from J, the junction contained 10 bases not matched to a gene. Written as DNA, the CDR3 is TGTGCCAGCAGCCCGACAGGGCCAACTGGGCCCCAGCATTTT. As protein: CASSPTGPTGPQHF.

This clonotype was observed a few times. V gene TRBV10-3 combines with J gene TRBJ2-5; 13 nucleotides agree with TRBD2. Germline V gene data show CDR1 as ENHRY and CDR2 as SYGVKD. The V gene end was trimmed by 0 bases and the J gene end by 5 bases; junction bases not matched to a gene: 6. This CDR3 comprises 17 residues. Here the CDR3 reads CAISESELAGGHETQYF. The CDR3 DNA sequence: TGTGCCATCAGTGAGTCGGAACTAGCGGGGGGGCACGAGACCCAGTACTTC.

The V gene is TRBV20-1, the J gene TRBJ1-6, with D maybe TRBD1 (5 bases). This CDR3 is 18 amino acids long. Deletions cut 0 bases from V and 6 bases from J, with 21 bases between. Germline-derived CDR1 and CDR2 are DFQATT and SNEGSKA (reference sequence). The CDR3 protein is CSARDIGVRNGANSPLHF. The CDR3 bases are TGCAGTGCTAGAGATATCGGGGTCCGAAACGGGGCTAATTCACCCCTCCACTTT.

This clonotype was recorded a few times. Here the CDR3 reads CASSVLSGASSYNEQFF. The CDR3 nucleotides read TGTGCCAGTAGTGTTCTGAGCGGGGCCAGCTCCTACAATGAGCAGTTCTTC. The chain carries TRBV19 and TRBJ2-1; 7 bases align to TRBD2. Per germline, CDR1 LNHDA and CDR2 SQIVND (reference sequence). The CDR3 spans 17 residues. V lost 5 bases to trimming and J lost 0 bases; unmatched junction nucleotides: 10. Using reference TRBV19 and TRBJ2-1 for the parts outside the CDR3, the full variable domain is DGGITQSPKYLFRKEGQNVTLSCEQNLNHDAMYWYRQDPGQGLRLIYYSQIVNDFQKGDIAEGYSVSREKKESFPLTVTSAQKNPTAFYLCASSVLSGASSYNEQFFGPGTRLTVL.

This clonotype showed up many times. This chain connects TRBV7-8 to TRBJ2-5; D is unclear. The CDR3 spans 14 residues. Trimming left V 1 base short and J 1 base short, with 7 bases between. Germline values: CDR1 SGHVS, CDR2 FQNEAQ. CDR3 in amino acids: CASSLVEPQETQYF. For the CDR3, the DNA is TGTGCCAGCAGCTTAGTAGAACCCCAAGAGACCCAGTACTTC.

The rearrangement links TRBV6-1 to TRBJ1-1, with D maybe TRBD1 (6 bases). V was shortened by 8 bases and J by 0 bases, with 25 bases between the two germline ends. The CDR3 length is 18 residues. Germline assignment: CDR1 MNHNS and CDR2 SASEGT. CDR3 in DNA: TGTGCCAGCCCAAGGCCTACAGGGAGCGGTAGAATGAACACTGAAGCTTTCTTT. It translates to CASPRPTGSGRMNTEAFF.

This clonotype was seen more than once but under ten times. V is TRBV25-1 and J is TRBJ2-5; D is uncertain. The CDR3 is 14 amino acids. CDR1 MGHDK and CDR2 SYGVNS come from the germline V gene. Trimming took 1 base from V and 5 from J, leaving 11 bases between them. The CDR3 DNA sequence: TGTGCCAGCAGTGAATCGCGGTTGGGGGAGACCCAGTACTTC. As protein: CASSESRLGETQYF.